This T cell receptor beta chain was identified during a study of shared clonotypes between healthy human individuals. TCRdb's copy holds only in-frame clones and misses some; the assay was immunoSEQ multiplex PCR. The table has about 490,000 clones, around 80% seen once. V lost 3 bases to trimming and J lost 0 bases; unmatched junction nucleotides: 8. The germline V gene encodes CDR1 SGHTA and CDR2 FQGNSA. CDR3 length equals 18 residues. This clonotype was sampled from a woman between 40 and 50 years old in good health. Some clones in this sample may be carry-over from other donors' samples. The gene calls are TRBV7-2 and TRBJ2-7; 13 bases are a match to TRBD2. The sample comprised PBMCs. CDR3 sequence (DNA): TGTGCCAGCAGCTTCCGGACTAGCGGGAGAGGAGGCTCCTACGAGCAGTACTTC. Translation: CASSFRTSGRGGSYEQYF.